This T cell receptor beta chain was sequenced in a study of cytomegalovirus exposure and HLA in healthy donors (dated by TCRdb to about 2017). Some background on the complete study: An earlier analysis of 550 to 700 of the donors reported about 290 Gb of sequence data and roughly 110 million unique TCR beta sequences from 150 million to 200 million T cells. An early release covering more than 500 HLA-typed donors comprised about 320 gigabases of sequencing data and tens of millions of unique TCR sequences. Of the roughly 410 genotyped donors, less than 90% were placed in the genetic ancestry cluster associated with self-reported Caucasian donors. The study aimed to test whether signatures of past pathogen exposure could be identified by cataloging public T cell receptors. Using immunosequencing, the study profiled T cell repertoires from approximately 700 subjects and related those repertoires to cytomegalovirus serostatus. Besides the first cohort of roughly 700 subjects, a separate validation cohort made up of over 100 different subjects was used. The study combined high-throughput TCR immunosequencing, statistical association of individual TCRs with disease status, and machine learning to predict cytomegalovirus infection status. To study patterns of TCR occurrence, a later analysis re-analyzed previously published TCR beta repertoires from around 660 donors and added high-resolution HLA genotyping. The later analysis used no new phenotypic data to find candidate immune exposures, relying instead on TCR beta sequences and their occurrence across donors. An earlier analysis of 587 of the donors used high-throughput TCR beta sequencing to judge whether each TCR beta V gene segment behaved as functional or pseudogenic. Alongside the repertoire data, information on donor age, sex, ethnicity and CMV serostatus was compiled. In a later genetic analysis, genome-wide SNP genotypes for about 65% of the roughly 670 donors were used, and that subset was treated as a discovery cohort. All discovery cohort repertoires had been generated using a single sequencing platform. HLA typing covered class I and class II loci at four-digit resolution. The number of typed donors differed by locus: about 620-640 for A, B, C, DRB1 and DQB1; some 540 for DQA1; around 610 for DPA1; and around 450 for DPB1. A handful of DR-DQ haplotypes were handled as single units for association and clustering because linkage in the cohort was strong. Across roughly 420 genotyped donors of the cohort, an average of about 240,000 unique TCR beta nucleotide sequences per donor were sequenced, and around 20% of those sequences were non-productive. Overall results and qualifications from the work: The cohort was sequenced for TCR beta chains only, and without alpha or paired-chain data the features that could be detected were limited. According to a later analysis, TCR association rates differed among HLA loci, with DRB1 alleles showing the most associated TCRs and HLA-C alleles showing the fewest. Because some donors lacked HLA typing at each locus, the association tests relied only on the typed subset. According to the authors, the approach could potentially be generalized to other disease states and immunological phenotypes. According to a later analysis, parvovirus B19, influenza, CMV and Epstein-Barr virus appeared linked to several top co-occurrence clusters. In a later genetic analysis, a missense DCLRE1C variant was associated with V-gene and J-gene trimming of TCR beta chains, and the association was replicated in an independent cohort. The classifier was reported to diagnose cytomegalovirus status with high specificity and sensitivity in both the original cohort and the validation cohort. A further reported finding was that TCR beta sequences accurately predicted the HLA-A and HLA-B alleles for most subjects in the first cohort. Correlated functional status among segregating V segments might reflect linkage disequilibrium, but an unknown experimental factor could not be ruled out. The study gave a list of some 150 TCR beta chains associated with cytomegalovirus. A cluster of highly shared sequence variants was judged likely to be a technical artifact of the sequencing pipeline. While some public TCRs were present in many individuals, most TCR sequences turned up only very rarely across donors. Specific HLA alleles were associated with 15,000 to 20,000 TCR beta sequences at a false discovery rate of 0.05 in a later analysis. CMV serostatus was the only immune exposure information available for the cohort. In a later analysis, most CMV-associated TCR beta chains were found to appear HLA-restricted, with HLA associations seemingly driven largely by CMV exposure. Because counts were too low, roughly 17 rarely observed V segments, including chromosome 9 orphons, were left out of the earlier analysis of 587 of the donors. Because the 87-base-pair reads could not distinguish some IMGT-functional V segments, including TRBV6-2 and TRBV6-3, those segments were excluded. According to a later genetic analysis, donors in an Asian-associated ancestry cluster had fewer N-insertions in productive TCRs than the approximately 670-donor mean. Broadly in line with IMGT annotations, most TCR beta V segments showed up in productive rearrangements about 90% or about 30% of the time in an earlier analysis of a few hundred of the donors. A later analysis found that HLA-associated TCR beta chains were more clonally expanded and had lower generation probabilities than equally common non-associated chains. Assigning TCR associations to individual alleles was difficult when HLA alleles, especially DR and DQ, strongly co-occurred. Presence/absence analyses assumed roughly uniform sequencing depth across donors, an assumption that may not hold. Three of the identified cytomegalovirus-associated TCR beta chains were confirmed in vitro to be specific for cytomegalovirus antigens.

CDR3 length: 15 amino acids, cysteine to phenylalanine. The kept DNA is CDR3 alone, 45 bases in frame from the first base. V is cut by 0 bases and J by 1 base, and the space between the germline ends is 10 bases. CDR1 and CDR2 are read off the germline V gene (reference sequence) as LNHDA and SQIVND. The cohort was made up of around 720 healthy bone marrow donors. At the time of sampling, every cohort member was nominally healthy, though immune exposures that went unrecorded were likely present. The donor tested CMV seronegative and was one of the 352 seronegative cohort members. Every donor gave a peripheral blood sample, and the peripheral blood mononuclear cells from that sample were used for TCR beta sequencing. The Qiagen DNeasy Blood Extraction Kit was used to extract genomic DNA from the blood cell samples. Library preparation used the immunoSEQ multiplex PCR assay. A mixture of 60 forward primers for TCR Vbeta segments and 13 reverse primers for TCR Jbeta segments was used in the multiplex PCR. A multiplex PCR assay on genomic DNA amplified the CDR3 region of rearranged TCR beta genes. The Illumina HiSeq System was used to sequence the amplified TCR beta libraries as 87-base-pair reads. As for the original processing: Across the roughly 700 repertoires, a later analysis counted roughly 84 million unique TCR beta chains, about 10 million of which were shared by at least two donors. Raw reads were error-corrected and collapsed into unique sequences with a nearest-neighbor algorithm that merged closely related sequences to remove PCR and sequencing errors. CDR3 sequences were aligned to IMGT reference sequences to assign V, D and J gene segments. For a sequence to be retained, at least a six-nucleotide match to both a V gene segment and a J gene segment was required. Rearrangements were classified as productive when the CDR3 lacked stop codons and remained in frame with V and J, and all other rearrangements were classified as non-productive. CDR3 was defined according to IMGT convention as the region running from the second conserved V-encoded cysteine to the conserved J-encoded phenylalanine. Sequences without an unambiguous match to a single V gene segment were excluded from the earlier analysis of almost 600 of the donors. An earlier analysis of over 450 of the donors classified V segments as functional when productive rearrangements were above 56.7% and as segregating when the standard deviation between donors was above 5%. To diagnose cytomegalovirus status from the catalog of TCR beta chain sequences, a statistical classification framework was built. In a later analysis, V and J genes were assigned by comparing TCR nucleotide sequences against IMGT/GENE-DB human TR gene sequences. In a later analysis, CDR3 sequences and most-parsimonious VDJ recombination scenarios were assigned using the TCRdist pipeline. In a later analysis, each TCR beta chain was defined by its CDR3 amino acid sequence together with its V-gene family, and reads lacking a unique V-gene family were excluded. A later analysis removed several hundred highly shared, low-generation-probability nucleotide sequences to deal with suspected cross-contamination and a sequencing artifact. In a later analysis, a clonal expansion index was calculated for each public chain from normalized within-repertoire ranks of inferred template counts. In a later analysis, generation probabilities were computed with a VDJ recombination model fitted to out-of-frame rearrangements, and the resulting probabilities were checked against IGoR. In a later analysis, TCR-TCR, TCR-HLA and TCR-CMV co-occurrence was scored with hypergeometric tests, and a repertoire-size bias correction was applied to TCR pairs. In a later analysis, false discovery rates were estimated by permuting HLA or CMV assignments 20 times. A later analysis grouped co-occurring TCRs with DBSCAN, adding TCRdist sequence similarity when clustering within HLA-allele-positive subsets. Repertoires with fewer than 30,000 or more than 120,000 public chains, plus five repertoires with anomalous nucleotide sharing, were excluded from co-occurrence clustering. TCRdb provides this immuneACCESS table in a form limited to in-frame rearrangements. Some clones are lacking; in checked studies, under half of them reflect an unresolved V gene, and why the rest are absent is not known. V and J calls and clone size are those listed in that table; D and trimming were worked out from the DNA. This sample lists more than 110,000 clones; 75% were detected once. More than 6.5% of the sample comes from the top ten.

This clone was counted only a few times. What antigen it recognizes has not been identified. There are no base qualities to consult, and no much larger clone falls within one base. This sequence uses TRBV19 and TRBJ2-7; a tentative D call is TRBD1 (5 bases match). Input material: PBMCs. The source of this sequence is a man aged 25 to 40 in good health and CMV-seronegative. The CDR3 sequence is CASSIDRTYSYEQYF. The DNA sequence reads TGTGCCAGTAGTATAGATCGGACATATTCCTACGAGCAGTACTTC.